What follows are 7 T cell receptor beta chains derived from one specimen sequenced in a study of blood T cell repertoires in COVID-19 (TCRdb year 2020). Library method: the immunoSEQ multiplex PCR assay. What TCRdb holds here is the immuneACCESS table cut down to in-frame rearrangements. Part of the clones is not present; checked against another copy, under half of the missing clones reflect an unresolved V gene, and the others are unexplained. Recorded for this sample are 35,000 to 55,000 clones; about 85% of them occurred a single time. 12% of the sample is in the top ten clones. The specimen sequenced was peripheral blood. These receptors were collected from a human donor in a cohort sampled during active COVID-19.

This chain links TRBV4-2 with TRBJ2-7; 9 bases fit TRBD2. Germline V gives CDR1 LGHNA, CDR2 YNFKEQ. The length of the CDR3 is 16 residues. The V segment lost 0 bases and the J segment 3 bases; nucleotides outside the gene matches: 6. Here the CDR3 reads CASSQDGAGGLYEQYF. CDR3 coding DNA: TGTGCCAGCAGCCAAGATGGGGCGGGGGGGCTCTACGAGCAGTACTTC.

The chain employs TRBV9 and TRBJ2-1; maybe TRBD2 (6 bases). The V end was cut by 0 bases, the J end by 0 bases, with 7 bases between. There are 15 residues in the CDR3. Germline V gene data show CDR1 as SGDLS and CDR2 as YYNGEE. CDR3 nucleotide sequence: TGTGCCAGCAGCGTAGTCGGGGGCTCCTACAATGAGCAGTTCTTC. Amino acids: CASSVVGGSYNEQFF.

This chain connects TRBV4-3 to TRBJ2-1; 9 positions agree with TRBD2. Germline V gene sequence: CDR1 LGHNA, CDR2 YSLEER. J was trimmed by 5 bases and V by 4 bases; bases with no gene match: 12. The CDR3 extends over 17 amino acids. DNA of the CDR3: TGCGCCAGCAGCCCGGCGGCGGGGGGGGGAGTGGACAATGAGCAGTTCTTC. Its translation: CASSPAAGGGVDNEQFF.

The sample holds a few counts of this clone. The J gene is TRBJ1-1, the V gene TRBV28; D uncertain. The V and J ends lost 0 bases and 0 bases respectively, with 8 bases between them. The CDR3 length is 15 residues. Germline CDR1 and CDR2: MDHEN and SYDVKM. CDR3 DNA sequence: TGTGCCAGCAGTTTATGGCAGAACATGAACACTGAAGCTTTCTTT. The encoded protein is CASSLWQNMNTEAFF.

The rearrangement joins TRBV4-1 to TRBJ2-1, with D perhaps TRBD1 (5 bases). This CDR3 comprises 17 residues. The germline gives CDR1 MGHRA, CDR2 YSYEKL. Trimming took off 1 base at V and 0 bases at J, with 13 bases between the two ends. The CDR3, as DNA: TGCGCCAGCAGCCAAGGCAGACAGTTCAGCTCCTACAATGAGCAGTTCTTC. It is translated as CASSQGRQFSSYNEQFF.

By share of the sample, this clone is medium-sized (0.01 to 0.1%). The chain links TRBV7-2 to TRBJ2-1, with TRBD1 as a possible D gene (6 bases). V lost 5 bases to trimming and J lost 10 bases, with 15 bases between them. In germline, CDR1 is SGHTA, CDR2 FQGNSA. The CDR3 consists of 13 residues. CDR3 region: CASSQTGYGEQFF. CDR3 in DNA: TGTGCCAGCAGCCAAACAGGGTATGGCGAGCAGTTCTTC.

The V call is TRBV2, the J call TRBJ2-3; D is unresolved. The CDR3 has 12 residues. V was cut by 4 bases and J by 2 bases, with 4 bases left in between. In germline, CDR1 is SNHLY, CDR2 FYNNEI. CDR3 amino acids: CASSVNTDTQYF. The CDR3 nucleotides read TGTGCCAGCAGTGTTAACACAGATACGCAGTATTTT. Full variable domain (outside the CDR3, taken from reference TRBV2 and TRBJ2-3): EPEVTQTPSHQVTQMGQEVILRCVPISNHLYFYWYRQILGQKVEFLVSFYNNEISEKSEIFDDQFSVERPDGSNFTLKIRSTKLEDSAMYFCASSVNTDTQYFGPGTRLTVL.